The 28 T cell receptor beta chains listed next were all sequenced from one sample in a study of response to subunit inactivated influenza vaccine. Via MiXCR, TCRdb re-called the RT-PCR reads, giving one row per CDR3 protein. Altogether about 540,000 distinct CDR3 sequences are present, 20% to 25% being singletons, with the ten largest covering 2.8%. These records were also assigned to another study, of T cells expressing NK-cell markers. From that paper: UMI-tagged 5'RACE template switching yielded the TCR beta cDNA.

The input for sequencing was CD4+ T cells sorted from PBMCs, taken roughly 12 days after vaccination. Receptor source: a man aged 45-60 years who received an inactivated influenza vaccine.

The rearrangement joins TRBV19 to TRBJ2-7; 8 bases match TRBD1. The germline gives CDR1 LNHDA, CDR2 SQIVND (reference sequence). Trimming took 9 bases from V and 0 from J; bases not matched to a gene: 7. This CDR3 spans 14 amino acids. The CDR3 loop reads CASRKDRGSYEQYF. CDR3 sequence (DNA): TGTGCCAGCCGGAAAGACAGGGGCTCCTACGAGCAGTACTTC.

This clonotype was picked up a small number of times. The CDR3 nucleotides read TGCAGCGTTCTCACCTCCGGACAGGGGGACTACACCTTC. Its protein is CSVLTSGQGDYTF. The chain couples TRBV29-1 to TRBJ1-2; 10 nucleotides align to TRBD1. CDR3 length: 13 amino acids. V gave up 5 bases and J gave up 10 bases; unmatched junction bases: 10. Germline-derived CDR1 and CDR2 are SQVTM and ANQGSEA.

The chain recombines TRBV15 with TRBJ2-4, with D possibly matching TRBD2 (6 bases). CDR1 and CDR2 (germline): LNHNV, YYDKDF (reference sequence). CDR3 length equals 14 residues. The ends were cut back, 7 bases at V and 2 bases at J, with 12 bases in the middle. CDR3 DNA sequence: TGTGCCACCACCCGAGGAGGGACCAAAAACATTCAGTACTTC. Its protein product is CATTRGGTKNIQYF.

This clonotype was found a few times. This rearrangement joins TRBV6-5 to TRBJ2-1; D gene ambiguous. This CDR3 is built from 13 residues. The germline gives CDR1 MNHEY, CDR2 SVGAGI. Trimming removed 2 bases from V and 5 bases from J, with 7 bases in between. The CDR3 DNA sequence: TGTGCCAGCAGTTACAGGGCGGACAATGAGCAGTTCTTC. Its translation is CASSYRADNEQFF.

Only a few counts were recorded for this clonotype. This rearrangement joins TRBV6-5 to TRBJ1-1, with 7 bases identical to TRBD1. J was trimmed by 10 bases and V by 6 bases; bases with no gene match: 8. Per the germline V gene, CDR1 is MNHEY and CDR2 is SVGAGI. The CDR3 has 12 residues. The CDR3 loop is CASRTRGLAAFF. CDR3 nucleotides: TGTGCCAGCAGAACTAGGGGGCTGGCAGCTTTCTTT.

In DNA, the CDR3 is TGTGCCAGCAGTTTAAGGGATCAAGAGACCCAGTACTTC. Protein product: CASSLRDQETQYF. V is TRBV12-3 or TRBV12-4 and J is TRBJ2-5; D is ambiguous. Trimming took off 2 bases at V and 2 bases at J, with 6 bases between the two ends. The CDR3 runs 13 residues.

This clonotype was found a few times. This chain links TRBV7-9 with TRBJ1-5, with TRBD1 matching 8 bases. The CDR3 sequence is 15 residues long. Trimming took 5 bases from V and 3 from J; bases not matched to a gene: 6. CDR1 and CDR2 from the germline V gene are SEHNR and FQNEAQ (reference sequence). This CDR3 reads CASSPTGGVNQPQHF. The DNA for the CDR3 is TGTGCCAGCAGCCCCACAGGGGGAGTCAATCAGCCCCAGCATTTT. The full variable domain, with the rest looked up from reference TRBV7-9 and TRBJ1-5, is DTGVSQNPRHKITKRGQNVTFRCDPISEHNRLYWYRQTLGQGPEFLTYFQNEAQLEKSRLLSDRFSAERPKGSFSTLEIQRTEQGDSAMYLCASSPTGGVNQPQHFGDGTRLSIL.

This chain links TRBV11-2 with TRBJ2-2, with D hard to call. The CDR3 spans 17 residues. CDR1 is SGHAT, CDR2 FQNNGV, per germline. Trimming removed 1 base at V and 0 bases at J, with 12 bases between. The CDR3 DNA reads as TGTGCCAGCAGCTTAGTAAGGCGGTCGGCGAACACCGGGGAGCTGTTTTTT. Its translation is CASSLVRRSANTGELFF.

About this clonotype: The junction departs from the called germline gene at one end, perhaps through a read error. CDR3 bases: TGTGCCAGCAGCTCCGGGACTAGCGGGAAAGCGAAGACCGGGGAGCTGTTTTTT. Residues: CASSSGTSGKAKTGELFF. V gene TRBV11-1 combines with J gene TRBJ2-2; 13 bases line up with TRBD2. Germline-derived CDR1 and CDR2 are SGHAT and FQDESV (reference sequence). The CDR3 covers 18 residues.

The chain employs TRBV20-1 and TRBJ2-1; 10 bases agree with TRBD2. In germline, CDR1 is DFQATT, CDR2 SNEGSKA (reference sequence). Losses at the gene ends were 6 bases for V and 8 bases for J; bases not matched to a gene: 13. The CDR3 covers 15 residues. Here the CDR3 DNA reads TGCAGTGCCATACATCCTAGCGGGAGAAACGATGAGCAGTTCTTC. Translated: CSAIHPSGRNDEQFF.

This clonotype showed up just a few times. The J gene is TRBJ1-2, the V gene TRBV6-2 or TRBV6-3; D unclear. The CDR3 is made up of 14 amino acids. Trimming removed 6 bases from V and 8 bases from J, with 19 bases in between. Germline V CDR1 and CDR2: MNHEY, SVGEGT. The CDR3 DNA reads as TGTGCCAGCAGCGAACGCGGGAACAGTCGGGGCTACACCTTC. Translation gives CASSERGNSRGYTF.

The V call is TRBV12-3 or TRBV12-4, the J call TRBJ2-3, with D perhaps TRBD1 or TRBD2 (5 bases each). CDR3 length equals 15 residues. V was shortened by 1 base and J by 3 bases, with 11 bases between the two germline ends. CDR3 in DNA: TGTGCCAGCAGTTTAGGGGGGTGTCTAACAGATACGCAGTATTTT. This gives the protein CASSLGGCLTDTQYF.

This clonotype was seen only a few times. The genes are TRBV6-5 and TRBJ2-3; the D gene is possibly TRBD2 (6 bases). CDR1 and CDR2 from the germline V gene are MNHEY and SVGAGI. Trimming removed 0 bases at V and 6 bases at J, with 13 bases between. CDR3 length: 15 amino acids. DNA for the CDR3: TGTGCCAGCAGTTACTCGACTAGAATGAGGGATACGCAGTATTTT. This sequence encodes CASSYSTRMRDTQYF.

V gene TRBV5-1 combines with J gene TRBJ2-7; D may be TRBD2 (5 bases). This CDR3 spans 14 amino acids. Trimming shortened V by 4 bases and J by 4 bases, and 15 bases separated the two germline ends. From germline, CDR1 is SGHRS and CDR2 YFSETQ. The chain's CDR3 is CASSRAIGEYEQYF. CDR3 bases: TGCGCCAGCAGCCGGGCCATCGGGGAATACGAGCAGTACTTC.

This clonotype was recorded only once. The V call is TRBV29-1, the J call TRBJ2-2; D could derive from TRBD1 or TRBD2 (5 bases each). The CDR3 is made up of 15 amino acids. V lost 1 base to trimming and J lost 4 bases, with 13 bases between them. Looked up from germline, CDR1 is SQVTM and CDR2 is ANQGSEA. Written as DNA, the CDR3 is TGCAGCGTTGAAGTGGGGACGGGCGGCACCGGGGAGCTGTTTTTT. Protein product: CSVEVGTGGTGELFF.

V and J are TRBV12-3 or TRBV12-4 and TRBJ2-7; the D gene is possibly TRBD2 (6 bases). The CDR3 sequence is 14 residues long. V was pared by 6 bases and J by 0 bases, with 12 bases between. The CDR3 protein is CASRGGLNSYEQYF. The DNA of the CDR3 is TGTGCCAGCAGGGGGGGACTGAACTCCTACGAGCAGTACTTC.

The J gene is TRBJ2-3, the V gene TRBV20-1; D perhaps matches TRBD2 (6 bases). V shed 1 base and J shed 3 bases, with 11 bases lying between them. Germline lookup yields CDR1 DFQATT and CDR2 SNEGSKA (reference sequence). The CDR3 has 14 residues. The CDR3 protein is CSARGGLGTDTQYF. The CDR3 DNA reads TGCAGTGCTAGAGGGGGACTGGGAACAGATACGCAGTATTTT.

In this sample, this clonotype turned up many times. The chain has TRBV24-1 and TRBJ2-1, with TRBD1 matching over 7 bases. Germline loops: CDR1 KGHDR, CDR2 SFDVKD. The CDR3 totals 12 residues. V shed 8 bases and J 7 bases; nucleotides not matched to a gene: 4. The CDR3 loop reads CATKGDSNEQFF. As DNA, the CDR3 is TGTGCCACCAAGGGGGACAGTAATGAGCAGTTCTTC.

This clonotype was detected only a few times. The chain combines TRBV7-8 with TRBJ1-3; weak D call: TRBD1 (5 bases). This CDR3 contains 15 residues. Looked up from germline, CDR1 is SGHVS and CDR2 is FQNEAQ. V gave up 4 bases and J gave up 0 bases, with 10 bases separating them. CDR3 bases: TGTGCCAGCAGCTCGGGACGCTTCTCTGGAAACACCATATATTTT. It codes for CASSSGRFSGNTIYF.

The chain uses TRBV2 and TRBJ2-5; D might be TRBD1 or TRBD2, each matching 5 bases. CDR3 size: 15 residues. Germline V gene data show CDR1 as SNHLY and CDR2 as FYNNEI. With 5 bases removed from V and 4 bases from J, the gap between germline ends came to 17 bases. The CDR3 sequence is CASSYTGARGETQYF. In DNA form, the CDR3 reads TGTGCCAGCAGTTATACCGGGGCCCGGGGAGAGACCCAGTACTTC.

This clonotype was counted a single time. The chain links TRBV28 to TRBJ2-5, with D perhaps TRBD2 (6 bases). The V gene lost 10 bases and the J gene lost 7 bases, with 19 bases spanning the gap. The CDR3 has 13 residues. The germline V gene encodes CDR1 MDHEN and CDR2 SYDVKM. The CDR3 DNA reads TGTGCCACCGAGCCAGGGAGGAGAGTGACCCAGTACTTC. Translating gives CATEPGRRVTQYF.

In its sample, this clonotype was seen a few times. The chain joins TRBV4-2 to TRBJ2-5; TRBD2 matches 9 bases. Germline V CDR1 and CDR2: LGHNA, YNFKEQ. The CDR3 spans 15 residues. Trimming at V came to 0 bases and at J to 5 bases, leaving 4 bases not matched to a gene. The CDR3 loop reads CASSQDSGRWETQYF. In nucleotides, the CDR3 is TGTGCCAGCAGCCAAGATAGCGGGAGATGGGAGACCCAGTACTTC.

There are a few counts of this clonotype. The CDR3 protein is CASSLTQHNSPLHF. The CDR3 region has the DNA TGTGCCAGCAGCTTAACTCAGCATAATTCACCCCTCCACTTT. The chain is built from TRBV7-9 and TRBJ1-6, with D uncertain. Germline assignment: CDR1 SEHNR and CDR2 FQNEAQ (reference sequence). Between the trimmed V and J ends, which lost 2 bases and 5 bases, there was a span of 7 bases. The CDR3 consists of 14 residues.

The chain combines TRBV5-1 with TRBJ1-3, with D tentatively TRBD1 (6 bases). CDR1 is SGHRS, CDR2 YFSETQ, per germline. The CDR3 spans 15 residues. V dropped 5 bases and J dropped 1 base, with 13 bases sitting between them. CDR3 region: CASRTGRGSGNTIYF. The CDR3 region has the DNA TGCGCCAGCAGGACAGGCCGAGGGTCTGGAAACACCATATATTTT.

This chain uses TRBV9 with TRBJ2-7; 9 nucleotides align to TRBD1. This CDR3 comprises 14 residues. The junction had 5 bases not matched to a gene; V was cut back by 2 bases and J by 5 bases. CDR1 is SGDLS and CDR2 is YYNGEE in the germline V gene. CDR3 nucleotides: TGTGCCAGCAGCGTCGGACAGGGGTTCGACGAGCAGTACTTC. Translated: CASSVGQGFDEQYF.

The chain couples TRBV10-3 to TRBJ2-1, with D perhaps given as TRBD1 or TRBD2 (5 bases each). CDR1 is ENHRY, CDR2 SYGVKD, per germline. V gave up 8 bases and J gave up 6 bases, with 5 bases separating them. The CDR3 runs to 10 residues. The CDR3 sequence: CAIGGNEQFF. Written as DNA, the CDR3 is TGTGCCATCGGGGGCAATGAGCAGTTCTTC.

The gene calls are TRBV6-5 and TRBJ1-5; D is ambiguous. The length of the CDR3 is 15 residues. Per germline, CDR1 MNHEY and CDR2 SVGAGI. Trimming shortened V by 0 bases and J by 7 bases, and 13 bases separated the two germline ends. CDR3 in amino acids: CASSYSGRIRQPQHF. CDR3 bases: TGTGCCAGCAGTTACTCAGGCAGGATCCGGCAGCCCCAGCATTTT.

CDR3 DNA sequence: TGTGCCAGCAGCTTTCAACAGGGAACTGAAGCTTTCTTT. Translation gives CASSFQQGTEAFF. The V gene is TRBV7-9, the J gene TRBJ1-1; perhaps TRBD1 as D (6 bases). Germline CDR1 SEHNR, CDR2 FQNEAQ (reference sequence). Trimming removed 3 bases from V and 5 bases from J, with 10 bases in between. CDR3 length: 13 residues.